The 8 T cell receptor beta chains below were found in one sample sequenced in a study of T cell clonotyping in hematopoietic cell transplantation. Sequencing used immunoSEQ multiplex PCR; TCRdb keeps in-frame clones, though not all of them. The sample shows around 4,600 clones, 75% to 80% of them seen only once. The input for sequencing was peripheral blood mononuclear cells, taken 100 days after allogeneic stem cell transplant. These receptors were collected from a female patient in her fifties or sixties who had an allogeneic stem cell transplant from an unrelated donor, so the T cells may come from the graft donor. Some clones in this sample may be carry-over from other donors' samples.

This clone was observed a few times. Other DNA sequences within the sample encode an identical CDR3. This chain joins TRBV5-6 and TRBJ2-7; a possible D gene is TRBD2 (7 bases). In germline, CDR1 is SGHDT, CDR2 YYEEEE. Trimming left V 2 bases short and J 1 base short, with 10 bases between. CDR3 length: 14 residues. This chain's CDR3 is CASSLGGDSYEQYF. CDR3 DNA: TGTGCCAGCAGCTTAGGGGGGGATTCCTACGAGCAGTACTTC.

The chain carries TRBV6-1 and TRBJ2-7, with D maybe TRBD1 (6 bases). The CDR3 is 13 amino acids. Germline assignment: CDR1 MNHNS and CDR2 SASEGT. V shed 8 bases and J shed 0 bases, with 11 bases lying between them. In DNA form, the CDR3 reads TGTGCCAGCGGTGGACAGCACTCCTACGAGCAGTACTTC. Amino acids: CASGGQHSYEQYF.

The CDR3 nucleotides are TGTGCCTCCGACCCAGCGGATCAAGAGACCCAGTACTTC. Protein sequence: CASDPADQETQYF. The chain links TRBV7-9 to TRBJ2-5, with TRBD2 as a possible D gene (5 bases). Germline loops: CDR1 SEHNR, CDR2 FQNEAQ (reference sequence). The CDR3 has 13 residues. V shed 11 bases and J shed 2 bases, with 15 bases lying between them.

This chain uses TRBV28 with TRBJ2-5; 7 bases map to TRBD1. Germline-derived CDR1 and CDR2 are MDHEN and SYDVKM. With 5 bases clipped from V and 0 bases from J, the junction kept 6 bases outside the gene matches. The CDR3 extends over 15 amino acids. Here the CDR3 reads CASSPGQDNQETQYF. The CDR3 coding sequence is TGTGCCAGCAGTCCCGGACAGGATAACCAAGAGACCCAGTACTTC.

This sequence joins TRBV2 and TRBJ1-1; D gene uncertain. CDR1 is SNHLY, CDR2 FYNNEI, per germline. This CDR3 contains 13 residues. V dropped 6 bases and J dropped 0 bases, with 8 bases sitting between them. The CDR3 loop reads CASRRQLNTEAFF. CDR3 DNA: TGTGCCAGCAGAAGACAACTGAACACTGAAGCTTTCTTT.

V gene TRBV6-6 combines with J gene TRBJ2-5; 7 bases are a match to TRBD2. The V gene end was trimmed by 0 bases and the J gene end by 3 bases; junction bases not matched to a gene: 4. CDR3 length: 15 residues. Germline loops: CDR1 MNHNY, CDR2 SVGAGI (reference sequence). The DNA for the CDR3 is TGTGCCAGCAGTTACTCTCGGGGGGAGGAAGAGACCCAGTACTTC. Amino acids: CASSYSRGEEETQYF.

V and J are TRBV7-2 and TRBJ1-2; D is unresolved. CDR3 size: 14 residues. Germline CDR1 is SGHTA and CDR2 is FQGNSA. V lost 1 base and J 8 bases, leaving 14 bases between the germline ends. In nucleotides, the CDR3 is TGTGCCAGCAGCTTAGAAAAGGGTCGAAGAGGCTACACCTTC. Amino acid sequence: CASSLEKGRRGYTF.

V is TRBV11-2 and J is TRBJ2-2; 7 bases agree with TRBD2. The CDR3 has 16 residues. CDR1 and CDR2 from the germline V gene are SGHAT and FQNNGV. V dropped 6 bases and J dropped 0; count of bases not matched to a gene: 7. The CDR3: CASSRRRGANTGELFF. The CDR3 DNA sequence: TGTGCCAGCAGTCGAAGACGGGGGGCGAACACCGGGGAGCTGTTTTTT.